These 3 T cell receptor beta chains were all obtained from the same sample, sequenced in a study of blood T cell repertoires in COVID-19. Repertoires were generated with immunoSEQ multiplex PCR, while TCRdb's copy carries only in-frame clones and drops some. This sample has about 58,000 clones, with 80% to 90% found just once. Input material: peripheral blood. The receptors originated from a man in his sixties with acute or convalescent COVID-19.

The rearrangement links TRBV28 to TRBJ1-5, with D unclear. Trimming removed 10 bases at V and 0 bases at J, with 13 bases between. Germline loops: CDR1 MDHEN, CDR2 SYDVKM. The CDR3 has 14 amino acids. Here the CDR3 reads CATERQLSNQPQHF. Written as DNA, the CDR3 is TGTGCCACCGAAAGACAACTTAGCAATCAGCCCCAGCATTTT.

CDR3 sequence: CARSWARSVAQHF. The CDR3 DNA reads TGTGCCAGAAGTTGGGCCCGATCTGTTGCCCAGCATTTT. This chain links TRBV5-3 with TRBJ1-5; no reliable D call. TRBV5-3 falls under the ORF class, with uncertain function. The CDR3 has 13 residues. Deletions cut 5 bases from V and 11 bases from J, with 17 bases between.

V and J are TRBV6-2 or TRBV6-3 and TRBJ1-5; the D gene is possibly TRBD1 (5 bases). The CDR3 contains 13 residues. V was pared by 2 bases and J by 7 bases, with 9 bases between. CDR1 is MNHEY and CDR2 is SVGEGT in the germline V gene. The CDR3 loop is CASSYEQDQPQHF. The CDR3 DNA reads as TGTGCCAGCAGTTACGAACAGGACCAGCCCCAGCATTTT.